Listed here are 20 T cell receptor beta chains from one sample, sequenced in a study of T cells after yellow fever vaccination. TCRdb reanalysed the 5' RACE reads using MiXCR and keeps one entry per CDR3 protein. This table has 500,000 to 550,000 distinct CDR3 sequences, around a fifth appearing once. The sequencing used PBMCs, collected about 21 days after the first yellow fever vaccination. The receptors originated from a man between 18 and 35 years old who received the YFV17D yellow fever vaccine.

The table lists this clonotype with a few counts. The genes are TRBV6-5 and TRBJ2-1; 10 positions agree with TRBD2. The V and J ends lost 3 bases and 6 bases, in that order; junction bases with no gene match: 2. Germline assignment: CDR1 MNHEY and CDR2 SVGAGI. The CDR3 runs to 14 residues. CDR3 residues: CASSYGLAVNEQFF. CDR3 nucleotide sequence: TGTGCCAGCAGTTATGGACTAGCGGTCAATGAGCAGTTCTTC.

The chain joins TRBV7-2 to TRBJ1-5; unclear D gene. Germline lookup yields CDR1 SGHTA and CDR2 FQGNSA. V was cut by 0 bases and J by 1 base, with 7 bases left in between. The CDR3 runs 15 residues. The CDR3 bases are TGTGCCAGCAGCTTAGCTATGCAGAGCAATCAGCCCCAGCATTTT. Its translation: CASSLAMQSNQPQHF. Drawing the rest from reference TRBV7-2 and TRBJ1-5, the complete variable domain is GAGVSQSPSNKVTEKGKDVELRCDPISGHTALYWYRQSLGQGLEFLIYFQGNSAPDKSGLPSDRFSAERTGGSVSTLTIQRTQQEDSAVYLCASSLAMQSNQPQHFGDGTRLSIL.

The CDR3, as DNA: TGTGCCAGCAGTGACCAGGACAGGAAAGCTTTCTTT. Translation: CASSDQDRKAFF. The rearrangement joins TRBV6-4 to TRBJ1-1; TRBD1 matches 7 bases. This CDR3 spans 12 amino acids. CDR1 is MRHNA, CDR2 SNTAGT, per germline. Trimming took 2 bases from V and 9 from J; bases not matched to a gene: 3.

The table lists this clonotype with a few counts. The chain is built from TRBV9 and TRBJ1-2, with D maybe TRBD1 (6 bases). The CDR3 extends over 15 amino acids. Looked up from germline, CDR1 is SGDLS and CDR2 is YYNGEE. Trimming removed 6 bases at V and 3 bases at J, with 18 bases between. The CDR3 DNA is TGTGCCAGCACCCTGGGGGGCAGGGGATACTATGGCTACACCTTC. It encodes CASTLGGRGYYGYTF.

This clonotype was seen more than once but under ten times. The V gene is TRBV19, the J gene TRBJ2-7, with D possibly matching TRBD1 (5 bases). The CDR3 covers 16 residues. Germline V lookup: CDR1 LNHDA, CDR2 SQIVND (reference sequence). Trimming removed 0 bases at V and 0 bases at J, with 12 bases between. The CDR3 sequence is CASSIESTQVSYEQYV. The CDR3 DNA reads as TGTGCCAGTAGTATAGAATCAACACAGGTCTCCTACGAGCAGTACGTC.

In its sample, this clonotype was seen a few times. This chain uses TRBV20-1 with TRBJ2-7; D gene ambiguous. The germline gives CDR1 DFQATT, CDR2 SNEGSKA (reference sequence). This CDR3 comprises 13 residues. V lost 3 bases and J 2 bases, leaving 11 bases between the germline ends. Written as DNA, the CDR3 is TGCAGTGCTAGCTTCGGCAGCACCTACGAGCAGTACTTC. The encoded protein is CSASFGSTYEQYF.

The chain is built from TRBV20-1 and TRBJ1-5; tentatively, D is TRBD1 (5 bases). Germline CDR1 DFQATT, CDR2 SNEGSKA (reference sequence). The V and J ends lost 0 bases and 9 bases respectively, with 12 bases between them. This CDR3 is built from 13 residues. CDR3 coding DNA: TGCAGTGCTAGAGATCGGGGGGAGCTGCCCCAGCATTTT. Protein: CSARDRGELPQHF.

This clonotype has a handful of counts. The chain uses TRBV29-1 and TRBJ2-1; D gene uncertain. The CDR3 runs 14 residues. CDR1 and CDR2 from the germline V gene are SQVTM and ANQGSEA. Trimming took 5 bases from V and 4 from J, leaving 15 bases between them. CDR3 DNA: TGCAGCGTTACGGCCAGGCAAACATACAATGAGCAGTTCTTC. Its translation is CSVTARQTYNEQFF.

This chain links TRBV10-3 with TRBJ2-3, with D maybe TRBD1 (5 bases). The germline CDR1 and CDR2 sequences are ENHRY and SYGVKD. The germline V and J ends were trimmed by 4 bases and 0 bases, with 14 bases remaining between them. This CDR3 comprises 16 residues. CDR3 sequence (DNA): TGTGCCATCAGTGGAGTTGGGGCCGCTAGCACAGATACGCAGTATTTT. Residues: CAISGVGAASTDTQYF.

The rearrangement uses TRBV7-2 and TRBJ2-3; no firm D call. The CDR3 covers 12 residues. The germline V gene encodes CDR1 SGHTA and CDR2 FQGNSA. V was clipped by 5 bases and J by 4 bases, with 7 bases between them. CDR3 nucleotide sequence: TGTGCCAGCAGCCCCATTCCAGATACGCAGTATTTT. Protein: CASSPIPDTQYF.

There are a few counts of this clonotype. The V call is TRBV5-1, the J call TRBJ1-4; D remains unclear. Trimming pared 0 bases from V and 2 bases from J, leaving 8 bases between. The CDR3 length is 15 residues. The germline V gene has CDR1 SGHRS and CDR2 YFSETQ. DNA of the CDR3: TGCGCCAGCAGCTTGGGTTTTTGGACTAATGAAAAACTGTTTTTT. It specifies CASSLGFWTNEKLFF.

This clonotype was found a few times. CDR3 sequence (DNA): TGTGCCAGCAGCCCGAGACCCGGGGGCAATTCACCCCTCCACTTT. Protein sequence: CASSPRPGGNSPLHF. The J gene is TRBJ1-6, the V gene TRBV9, with D tentatively TRBD1 (6 bases). CDR3 length: 15 amino acids. CDR1 SGDLS and CDR2 YYNGEE come from the germline V gene. Trimming pared 4 bases from V and 7 bases from J, leaving 15 bases between.

V gene TRBV7-6 combines with J gene TRBJ2-5; possible D gene TRBD2, 7 bases. CDR1 SGHVS and CDR2 FNYEAQ come from the germline V gene. The CDR3 runs 15 residues. Deletions cut 5 bases from V and 5 bases from J, with 18 bases between. The CDR3 DNA reads TGTGCCAGCAGCCAGGCTACAGGGAGGGAGGAGACCCAGTACTTC. Its protein is CASSQATGREETQYF.

In its sample, this clonotype was seen a few times. The chain joins TRBV19 to TRBJ1-5; D not certain. The CDR3 extends over 16 amino acids. V was clipped by 3 bases and J by 3 bases, with 15 bases between them. The V gene's germline CDR1 is LNHDA and CDR2 SQIVND (reference sequence). For the CDR3, the DNA is TGTGCCAGTAGTATTTCGGGGATCGACGACAATCAGCCCCAGCATTTT. Its translation is CASSISGIDDNQPQHF.

The chain recombines TRBV4-2 with TRBJ2-4; 13 bases align to TRBD2. The CDR3 totals 16 residues. V was pared by 4 bases and J by 14 bases, with 14 bases of the junction left unmatched. Germline loops: CDR1 LGHNA, CDR2 YNFKEQ. The chain's CDR3 is CASSLESTSGGLPKYF. Written as DNA, the CDR3 is TGTGCCAGCAGCCTAGAATCGACTAGCGGGGGGCTACCGAAGTACTTC.

This clonotype appeared a few times. The V and J genes are TRBV7-9 and TRBJ2-3, with D uncertain. Trimming left V 1 base short and J 2 bases short, with 10 bases between. This CDR3 has 15 amino acids. The V gene's germline CDR1 is SEHNR and CDR2 FQNEAQ (reference sequence). The chain's CDR3 is CASSLVAAATDTQYF. In DNA form, the CDR3 reads TGTGCCAGCAGCTTAGTCGCGGCAGCCACAGATACGCAGTATTTT.

The gene calls are TRBV20-1 and TRBJ1-4; 8 nucleotides agree with TRBD1. The CDR3 contains 13 residues. The V segment lost 8 bases and the J segment 8 bases; nucleotides outside the gene matches: 10. The germline gives CDR1 DFQATT, CDR2 SNEGSKA (reference sequence). Here the CDR3 reads CSPKDRGGEKLFF. The CDR3 nucleotides read TGCAGTCCGAAAGACAGGGGAGGGGAAAAACTGTTTTTT.

This clonotype was counted ten times or more. V gene TRBV5-1 combines with J gene TRBJ2-5; D remains unclear. The CDR3 sequence is 14 residues long. The V end lost 0 bases, the J end lost 5 bases, and 11 bases lay between the germline ends. Germline CDR1 SGHRS, CDR2 YFSETQ. This CDR3 reads CASSLVGLKETQYF. The CDR3 DNA reads as TGCGCCAGCAGCTTGGTGGGGTTGAAGGAGACCCAGTACTTC.

This clonotype was counted only a few times. The chain is built from TRBV5-1 and TRBJ1-1; D is unresolved. In germline, CDR1 is SGHRS, CDR2 YFSETQ. This CDR3 is 15 amino acids long. V was trimmed by 5 bases and J by 2 bases, leaving 16 bases between them. DNA of the CDR3: TGCGCCAGCAGGGTTAGTTCTCAACTCAACACTGAAGCTTTCTTT. Translation: CASRVSSQLNTEAFF.

This clonotype was seen only a few times. The chain has TRBV7-2 and TRBJ1-2; the D gene is possibly TRBD1 (5 bases). The germline V gene encodes CDR1 SGHTA and CDR2 FQGNSA. Between the trimmed V and J ends, which lost 8 bases and 5 bases, there was a span of 15 bases. The CDR3 is made up of 13 amino acids. As DNA, the CDR3 is TGTGCCAGCGATCCCGGGGGTGGGTATGGCTACACCTTC. Its translation is CASDPGGGYGYTF.